The present T cell receptor (beta chain) was sequenced within a study of glioma-infiltrating T cells after dendritic cell vaccination. This clone was recorded only once. Its antigen is as yet unknown. Germline V lookup: CDR1 LNHDA, CDR2 SQIVND (reference sequence). The CDR3 consists of 14 residues. V lost 10 bases and J lost 0; bases outside the gene matches: 6. Sequenced by immunoSEQ multiplex PCR; TCRdb stores in-frame clones only, minus some. The sample gives 75,000 to 100,000 clones, about 79% of which show up once; approximately 6% is in the top ten. Study observations and caveats: Only a small number of patients had complete blood and tumor samples.

Fresh-frozen tumor tissue and more than two years of survival data were available for all. Sequencing used blood, obtained before dendritic cell vaccination. This TCR came from a human donor with glioblastoma. V usage is TRBV19 and J usage is TRBJ2-1, with 7 positions matching TRBD2. CDR3 loop: CATTSGASYNEQFF. The DNA for the CDR3 is TGTGCCACAACCAGCGGGGCCTCCTACAATGAGCAGTTCTTC.